A selection of T cell receptor beta chains follows, all from one sample in a study of cytomegalovirus exposure and HLA in healthy donors. Assay: immunoSEQ multiplex PCR; the TCRdb copy retains only in-frame clones and omits some. The table has around 97,000 clones, approximately 9% seen once. Sequencing was performed on PBMCs. All receptors come from a man in his forties or fifties in good health and CMV-seropositive. The CDR3 runs from the conserved cysteine through the conserved F or W. Fields, in order: clone size, D gene, V gene, J gene, CDR3 protein, CDR3 DNA. The D gene is left open where the match is weak. Some rows mark clone size as missing; the rest say once, few, many or name a class of expanded clone.

few,-,TRBV27,TRBJ1-4,CASSSLGATNEKLFF,TGTGCCAGCAGTTCCCTCGGGGCAACTAATGAAAAACTGTTTTTT
-,-,TRBV30,TRBJ2-7,CAWSGVTREQYF,TGCGCCTGGAGTGGGGTGACTAGAGAGCAGTACTTC
-,-,TRBV7-3,TRBJ2-7,CASSRSTGGEQYF,TGTGCCAGCAGTCGCTCGACAGGAGGCGAGCAGTACTTC
-,TRBD2,TRBV5-4,TRBJ2-7,CASSLEASGRLREQYF,TGTGCCAGCAGCTTGGAGGCTAGCGGGAGGTTGCGGGAGCAGTACTTC
-,-,TRBV5-6,TRBJ1-4,CASSLAARGGEKLFF,TGTGCCAGCAGCTTGGCCGCCCGGGGGGGTGAAAAACTGTTTTTT
-,-,TRBV4-1,TRBJ1-1,CASSVSGQGEAFF,TGCGCCAGCAGCGTCTCGGGTCAAGGTGAAGCTTTCTTT
-,TRBD2,TRBV9,TRBJ2-1,CASSVSGILYNEQFF,TGTGCCAGCAGCGTGAGCGGGATTCTATACAATGAGCAGTTCTTC
few,-,TRBV9,TRBJ1-6,CASTTGLSSPLHF,TGTGCCAGCACCACAGGGTTGAGTTCACCCCTCCACTTT
-,TRBD2,TRBV19,TRBJ2-3,CASSIWLAGNTDTQYF,TGTGCCAGTAGTATTTGGCTAGCGGGAAACACAGATACGCAGTATTTT
-,TRBD2,TRBV7-2,TRBJ2-7,CASSLWLAGVYEQYF,TGTGCCAGCAGCTTATGGCTAGCGGGAGTCTACGAGCAGTACTTC
-,-,TRBV2,TRBJ1-5,CASSRSRGNQPQHF,TGTGCCAGCAGTCGCTCCCGGGGCAATCAGCCCCAGCATTTT
few,TRBD2,TRBV7-3,TRBJ2-3,CASSLSPSGAQYF,TGTGCCAGCAGCTTAAGTCCTAGCGGGGCGCAGTATTTT
-,-,TRBV11-3,TRBJ2-1,CASSNSGGNYNEQFF,TGTGCCAGCAGCAACTCGGGCGGGAACTACAATGAGCAGTTCTTC
-,TRBD1,TRBV7-3,TRBJ2-1,CASSLTGGREQFF,TGTGCCAGCAGCCTGACAGGGGGTCGGGAGCAGTTCTTC
-,-,TRBV1,TRBJ2-3,CTSSPAMGGQSLTQYF,TGCACCAGCAGCCCTGCCATGGGCGGGCAAAGTCTTACGCAGTATTTT
few,TRBD2,TRBV27,TRBJ2-7,CASSLEGREYEQYF,TGTGCCAGCAGTTTAGAGGGGCGGGAGTACGAGCAGTACTTC
-,TRBD2,TRBV4-2,TRBJ2-1,CASSQDGLAEYNEQFF,TGTGCCAGCAGCCAAGACGGACTAGCGGAGTACAATGAGCAGTTCTTC
-,-,TRBV7-2,TRBJ1-1,CASSLVGVVSANTEAFF,TGTGCCAGCAGCTTAGTCGGGGTGGTCAGCGCGAACACTGAAGCTTTCTTT
-,-,TRBV20-1,TRBJ2-3,CSASLDTQYF,TGCAGTGCTAGCCTCGATACGCAGTATTTT
-,-,TRBV4-1,TRBJ1-4,CASSLSGLRGEKLFF,TGCGCCAGCAGCCTTTCAGGCCTGCGGGGGGAAAAACTGTTTTTT
-,TRBD2,TRBV18,TRBJ2-4,CASSVQAGAGNIQYF,TGTGCCAGCTCAGTTCAAGCGGGAGCCGGTAACATTCAGTACTTC
few,TRBD1,TRBV19,TRBJ1-4,CASSKSFGRGIATNEKLFF,TGTGCCAGTAGTAAAAGTTTCGGCAGGGGGATTGCAACTAATGAAAAACTGTTTTTT
-,TRBD2,TRBV30,TRBJ2-1,CAWSVTQLADNSYNEQFF,TGTGCCTGGAGTGTAACCCAGCTAGCGGATAACTCCTACAATGAGCAGTTCTTC
-,-,TRBV29-1,TRBJ2-7,CSVSGLTYEQYF,TGCAGCGTTTCGGGACTCACCTACGAGCAGTACTTC
few,-,TRBV5-1,TRBJ1-6,CASSPEGVKNSPLHF,TGCGCCAGCAGCCCGGAGGGAGTCAAAAATTCACCCCTCCACTTT
-,TRBD2,TRBV30,TRBJ2-1,CAASPGTSDNEQFF,TGTGCCGCATCCCCCGGGACTAGCGACAATGAGCAGTTCTTC
-,-,TRBV19,TRBJ2-1,CASSLTGTHLLYSYNEQFF,TGTGCCAGTAGTTTAACCGGGACTCACTTACTTTATTCCTACAATGAGCAGTTCTTC
-,-,TRBV30,TRBJ1-5,CAWRPGDRNQPQHF,TGTGCCTGGAGGCCAGGGGATCGGAATCAGCCCCAGCATTTT
few,-,TRBV15,TRBJ1-1,CATSRLPSNTEAFF,TGTGCCACCAGCAGACTCCCGTCGAACACTGAAGCTTTCTTT
few,TRBD2,TRBV7-6,TRBJ2-3,CASSLGTSQTGDTQYF,TGTGCCAGCAGCCTCGGGACTAGCCAGACTGGGGATACGCAGTATTTT
few,-,TRBV2,TRBJ2-5,CASSPGVQETQYF,TGTGCCAGCAGCCCCGGGGTTCAAGAGACCCAGTACTTC
few,TRBD1,TRBV9,TRBJ1-3,CASSTRQGGSGNTIYF,TGTGCCAGCAGCACTCGACAGGGGGGGTCTGGAAACACCATATATTTT
-,-,TRBV30,TRBJ2-7,CAWGRLGNEQYF,TGTGCCTGGGGTCGACTAGGTAACGAGCAGTACTTC
-,-,TRBV11-2,TRBJ1-2,CASSFRDGYTF,TGTGCCAGCAGTTTCAGGGATGGCTACACCTTC
few,TRBD1,TRBV6-1,TRBJ2-7,CASRVTGVNEQYF,TGTGCCAGCAGGGTGACAGGGGTGAACGAGCAGTACTTC
few,TRBD1,TRBV10-3,TRBJ2-7,CAIGGDRGYEQYF,TGTGCCATCGGGGGGGACAGGGGCTACGAGCAGTACTTC
-,-,TRBV6-1,TRBJ2-5,CASSEGQDETQYF,TGTGCCAGCAGTGAAGGACAGGACGAGACCCAGTACTTC
many,TRBD2,TRBV4-2,TRBJ2-1,CASSQASGQDNEQFF,TGTGCCAGCAGCCAAGCTAGCGGGCAAGACAATGAGCAGTTCTTC
-,TRBD2,TRBV6-5,TRBJ2-7,CASSSTSSQLYEQYF,TGTGCCAGCAGTTCGACTAGCAGCCAACTCTACGAGCAGTACTTC
few,TRBD1,TRBV27,TRBJ1-6,CASSSPGQGYSPLHF,TGTGCCAGCAGTTCGCCGGGACAGGGTTATTCACCCCTCCACTTT
-,TRBD2,TRBV5-1,TRBJ2-3,CASSLAGTSGDTQYF,TGCGCCAGCAGCTTGGCCGGGACTAGTGGAGATACGCAGTATTTT
few,-,TRBV2,TRBJ2-1,CASSEGKRAKRFDEQFF,TGTGCCAGCAGTGAAGGAAAGCGGGCAAAGAGATTCGATGAGCAGTTCTTC
-,-,TRBV28,TRBJ1-2,CASSLVQFVYGYTF,TGTGCCAGCAGTTTAGTACAGTTCGTCTATGGCTACACCTTC
-,-,TRBV5-1,TRBJ2-2,CASSLGQGTGELFF,TGCGCCAGCAGCTTGGGGCAGGGCACCGGGGAGCTGTTTTTT
-,TRBD1,TRBV6-5,TRBJ2-1,CASSYSRDRVYNEQFF,TGTGCCAGCAGTTACTCGCGGGACAGGGTCTACAATGAGCAGTTCTTC
few,TRBD2,TRBV18,TRBJ2-1,CASSPPLAGGYNEQFF,TGTGCCAGCTCACCACCCCTAGCGGGAGGATACAATGAGCAGTTCTTC
-,TRBD2,TRBV6-1,TRBJ2-2,CASIGGRNTGELFF,TGTGCCAGCATCGGGGGGAGGAACACCGGGGAGCTGTTTTTT
-,TRBD1,TRBV7-8,TRBJ1-4,CASSRTPGQTPEKNEKLFF,TGTGCCAGCAGCCGAACACCGGGACAGACCCCGGAGAAAAATGAAAAACTGTTTTTT